What follows describes a single TCR beta chain. From the PCR reads, TCRdb called clonotypes with MiXCR, one entry per CDR3 protein. The sample lists some 21,000 distinct CDR3 sequences; 30% to 40% were seen once. This specimen belongs to a study of tumor-infiltrating lymphocytes in oesophageal squamous cell carcinoma. The V and J ends lost 0 bases and 1 base respectively, with 10 bases between them. CDR3 size: 15 residues. In germline, CDR1 is SGHRS, CDR2 YFSETQ. The clonotype comes from a male donor with esophageal squamous cell carcinoma. The V gene is TRBV5-1, the J gene TRBJ1-1; D gene unclear. The source material was esophageal tumor tissue. DNA of the CDR3: TGCGCCAGCAGCTTGGAAGGGCCGGGGAACACTGAAGCTTTCTTT. Its protein is CASSLEGPGNTEAFF.